One and the same sample provided the 29 T cell receptor beta chains below, sequenced in a study of T-cell memory formation after mild COVID-19. MiXCR was run by TCRdb on the 5' RACE reads, yielding one entry per CDR3 protein. This table has around 53,000 distinct CDR3 sequences, 12% appearing once. Sequenced: PBMCs or a T cell subset sorted from them (not recorded which). Receptors were obtained from a man between 18 and 29 years old who had mild COVID-19 (a few samples of this study predate the infection). Cell type and time point are not known.

This clonotype was seen many times. V and J are TRBV6-6 and TRBJ2-1; 8 bases are shared with TRBD2. Per germline, CDR1 MNHNY and CDR2 SVGAGI (reference sequence). This CDR3 is 14 amino acids long. Trimming took 10 bases from V and 5 from J; bases not matched to a gene: 10. In DNA, the CDR3 is TGTGCCACCTCGGGACTAGTTTTCCACAATGAGCAGTTCTTC. Amino acids: CATSGLVFHNEQFF.

This clonotype was recorded a few times. J is TRBJ1-2 and V is TRBV12-3 or TRBV12-4; 8 bases agree with TRBD1. The CDR3 runs 13 residues. Losses at the gene ends were 8 bases for V and 5 bases for J; bases not matched to a gene: 7. CDR3 loop: CASCRDRLYGYTF. CDR3 coding DNA: TGTGCCAGCTGCCGGGACAGGTTGTATGGCTACACCTTC.

This clonotype was found a few times. The chain is built from TRBV5-1 and TRBJ1-6; D is undetermined. This CDR3 is 17 amino acids long. Germline V gene lookup returns CDR1 SGHRS and CDR2 YFSETQ. V lost 0 bases to trimming and J lost 10 bases, with 20 bases between them. The CDR3 is CASSLVVSRQSGSPLHF. CDR3 in DNA: TGCGCCAGCAGCTTGGTAGTCTCGCGGCAGTCTGGATCACCCCTCCACTTT.

This clonotype turned up a few times. CDR3 amino acids: CASSSGTGLTEAFF. The CDR3 DNA reads as TGTGCCAGCAGTTCCGGGACAGGGCTAACTGAAGCTTTCTTT. This chain joins TRBV6-5 and TRBJ1-1; 9 bases agree with TRBD1. V lost 4 bases, J lost 5 bases, and 5 bases stayed unmatched. CDR3 length: 14 residues. Germline CDR1 reads MNHEY; CDR2 reads SVGAGI.

This clonotype was seen only a few times. The chain links TRBV12-3 or TRBV12-4 to TRBJ1-1; D is perhaps TRBD1 (6 bases). Trimming took off 0 bases at V and 11 bases at J, with 10 bases between the two ends. The CDR3 extends over 12 amino acids. The CDR3 spells CASSLAGGNAFF. The CDR3 DNA is TGTGCCAGCAGTTTAGCGGGGGGCAACGCTTTCTTT.

There are a few counts of this clonotype. The rearrangement joins TRBV10-3 to TRBJ1-4; 8 bases fit TRBD1. The V gene's germline CDR1 is ENHRY and CDR2 SYGVKD. The CDR3 sequence is 14 residues long. The junction had 5 bases not matched to a gene; V was cut back by 6 bases and J by 5 bases. The CDR3 loop reads CAIRPGQDNEKLFF. CDR3 DNA: TGTGCCATCAGACCGGGACAGGACAATGAAAAACTGTTTTTT.

Only a few counts were recorded for this clonotype. The rearrangement joins TRBV7-2 to TRBJ2-7, with D perhaps TRBD1 or TRBD2 (5 bases each). The CDR3 has 15 amino acids. V was trimmed by 3 bases and J by 3 bases, leaving 15 bases between them. Germline V gene data show CDR1 as SGHTA and CDR2 as FQGNSA. The chain's CDR3 is CASSLLWDPGYEQYF. The CDR3 nucleotides read TGTGCCAGCAGCTTGCTGTGGGACCCGGGCTACGAGCAGTACTTC.

This clonotype was seen a handful of times. The genes are TRBV20-1 and TRBJ1-5, with D possibly being TRBD1 (6 bases). The V end lost 8 bases, the J end lost 5 bases, and 19 bases lay between the germline ends. The CDR3 loop spans 14 amino acids. In germline, CDR1 is DFQATT, CDR2 SNEGSKA (reference sequence). CDR3 in amino acids: CSTGRRQAYQPQHF. The CDR3 DNA sequence: TGCAGTACCGGGAGGCGACAGGCCTATCAGCCCCAGCATTTT.

This chain connects TRBV6-5 to TRBJ2-2; D uncertain. The germline V gene encodes CDR1 MNHEY and CDR2 SVGAGI. The V end was cut by 4 bases, the J end by 0 bases, with 9 bases between. The CDR3 is 15 residues long. The CDR3 region is CASSSHMSNTGELFF. DNA for the CDR3: TGTGCCAGCAGTTCGCACATGTCGAACACCGGGGAGCTGTTTTTT.

V usage is TRBV7-2 and J usage is TRBJ1-5; 10 bases agree with TRBD1. The CDR3 runs to 17 residues. J gave up 0 bases and V 5 bases, and 7 bases lay outside the gene matches. Germline CDR1 and CDR2: SGHTA and FQGNSA. CDR3 DNA sequence: TGTGCCAGCAGCCGCGGGACAGGGGCTTATAGCAATCAGCCCCAGCATTTT. Its protein product is CASSRGTGAYSNQPQHF.

V gene TRBV4-1 combines with J gene TRBJ1-4, with 7 bases that match TRBD1. With 3 bases clipped from V and 3 bases from J, the junction kept 10 bases outside the gene matches. This CDR3 comprises 17 residues. Germline CDR1 MGHRA, CDR2 YSYEKL. The chain's CDR3 is CASSHVPTGVANEKLFF. The CDR3 DNA sequence: TGCGCCAGCAGCCATGTCCCCACAGGGGTCGCTAATGAAAAACTGTTTTTT.

In its sample, this clonotype was seen many times. The rearrangement uses TRBV7-2 and TRBJ2-1, with 8 nucleotides matching TRBD2. This CDR3 spans 15 amino acids. The germline gives CDR1 SGHTA, CDR2 FQGNSA. The J segment lost 8 bases and the V segment lost 5 bases, leaving 11 bases of the junction unmatched. The CDR3 loop reads CASSPYTGLADEQFF. CDR3 nucleotide sequence: TGTGCCAGCAGCCCCTATACCGGACTAGCCGATGAGCAGTTCTTC.

This clonotype was recorded many times. The chain couples TRBV4-1 to TRBJ2-3; D unresolved. The CDR3 contains 15 residues. Trimming cost V 4 bases and J 0 bases, with 11 bases left between them. Germline V gene lookup returns CDR1 MGHRA and CDR2 YSYEKL. CDR3 protein: CASSPGSPSTDTQYF. The CDR3 DNA follows: TGCGCCAGCAGCCCAGGAAGCCCTAGCACAGATACGCAGTATTTT.

In this sample, this clonotype turned up a few times. This chain joins TRBV20-1 and TRBJ2-1; possible D gene TRBD2, 7 bases. Germline CDR1 reads DFQATT; CDR2 reads SNEGSKA (reference sequence). Deletions cut 2 bases from V and 4 bases from J, with 15 bases between. The CDR3 runs 15 residues. CDR3 protein: CSARNREGGYNEQFF. CDR3 DNA: TGCAGTGCTAGAAACAGGGAGGGGGGATACAATGAGCAGTTCTTC.

This clonotype appeared a few times. CDR3 DNA: TGCGCCAGCAGTGATCAGGGCGCGGGGAACACTGAAGCTTTCTTT. This codes for CASSDQGAGNTEAFF. The gene calls are TRBV10-2 and TRBJ1-1; weak D call: TRBD1 (5 bases). CDR3 length equals 15 residues. The ends were cut back, 3 bases at V and 1 base at J, with 12 bases in the middle. Germline values: CDR1 WSHSY, CDR2 SAAADI.

Sample share makes this clonotype medium-sized. V usage is TRBV4-2 and J usage is TRBJ1-2; D unresolved. V was clipped by 0 bases and J by 8 bases, with 13 bases between them. Germline CDR1 reads LGHNA; CDR2 reads YNFKEQ. CDR3 length equals 14 residues. The CDR3 coding sequence is TGTGCCAGCAGCCAAGAAGTTTGGCGCGGAGGCTACACCTTC. Protein: CASSQEVWRGGYTF.

This clonotype was seen repeatedly, ten times or more. The rearrangement links TRBV3-1 to TRBJ2-5, with D maybe TRBD1 (6 bases). With 1 base removed from V and 7 bases from J, the gap between germline ends came to 13 bases. Germline lookup yields CDR1 LGHDT and CDR2 YNNKEL (reference sequence). The CDR3 spans 14 residues. DNA of the CDR3: TGTGCCAGCAGCCAAGGGACAGTGGACGGGACCCAGTACTTC. This sequence encodes CASSQGTVDGTQYF.

This chain joins TRBV5-1 and TRBJ1-1; 8 nucleotides agree with TRBD1. Trimming at V came to 4 bases and at J to 11 bases, leaving 13 bases not matched to a gene. Germline V gene sequence: CDR1 SGHRS, CDR2 YFSETQ. This CDR3 has 14 residues. CDR3 DNA: TGCGCCAGCAGCGTGGATGGGACAGGAGGTTCGGCTTTCTTT. This encodes CASSVDGTGGSAFF.

This clonotype was picked up many times. The V and J genes are TRBV5-1 and TRBJ2-1, with 9 bases aligning to TRBD2. Germline CDR1 and CDR2: SGHRS and YFSETQ. The CDR3 has 14 amino acids. V lost 1 base and J lost 8; bases outside the gene matches: 4. The CDR3 protein is CASSLLAGYDEQFF. Written as DNA, the CDR3 is TGCGCCAGCAGCTTGCTAGCGGGGTACGATGAGCAGTTCTTC.

This clonotype was counted ten times or more. This chain joins TRBV10-2 and TRBJ2-5, with 10 nucleotides matching TRBD2. V was clipped by 7 bases and J by 1 base; unmatched bases: 9. CDR1 is WSHSY, CDR2 SAAADI, per germline. The CDR3 has 16 amino acids. CDR3 nucleotide sequence: TGCGCCAGCACCCCGATTTCTAGCGGGGGCCAAGAGACCCAGTACTTC. Translating gives CASTPISSGGQETQYF.

The table lists this clonotype with many counts. This chain links TRBV5-1 with TRBJ1-1; D is unresolved. Germline V gives CDR1 SGHRS, CDR2 YFSETQ. V was shortened by 5 bases and J by 3 bases, with 11 bases between the two germline ends. The CDR3 runs 13 residues. Written as DNA, the CDR3 is TGCGCCAGCAGTTTGAAGTTAGACACTGAAGCTTTCTTT. It is translated as CASSLKLDTEAFF. Full variable domain (remainder filled in from reference TRBV5-1 and TRBJ1-1): KAGVTQTPRYLIKTRGQQVTLSCSPISGHRSVSWYQQTPGQGLQFLFEYFSETQRNKGNFPGRFSGRQFSNSRSEMNVSTLELGDSALYLCASSLKLDTEAFFGQGTRLTVV.

This clonotype has a count of ten or more. The chain couples TRBV4-3 to TRBJ2-2, with D uncertain. Germline CDR1 reads LGHNA; CDR2 reads YSLEER. The CDR3 totals 16 residues. V was trimmed by 0 bases and J by 6 bases, leaving 14 bases between them. The CDR3 reads CASSQEGVGGAGELFF. CDR3 bases: TGCGCCAGCAGCCAAGAAGGCGTCGGTGGGGCCGGGGAGCTGTTTTTT.

The sample holds many counts of this clonotype. The chain joins TRBV7-2 to TRBJ2-3, with unresolved D. CDR3 length: 15 amino acids. The germline V and J ends were trimmed by 1 base and 3 bases, with 11 bases remaining between them. CDR1 and CDR2 (germline): SGHTA, FQGNSA. The DNA for the CDR3 is TGTGCCAGCAGCTTAGAAGTTAGCAGGACAGATACGCAGTATTTT. Protein: CASSLEVSRTDTQYF.

This clonotype was counted a few times. The V call is TRBV4-1, the J call TRBJ1-4; D perhaps matches TRBD1 (6 bases). CDR1 and CDR2 (germline): MGHRA, YSYEKL. Deletions cut 2 bases from V and 0 bases from J, with 7 bases between. The CDR3 sequence is 15 residues long. CDR3 loop: CASSQTGSTNEKLFF. DNA of the CDR3: TGCGCCAGCAGCCAAACAGGGTCAACTAATGAAAAACTGTTTTTT.

The CDR3 bases are TGTGCCAGCAGTTACAGCGGGGGGGCAGGGCAAGAGACCCAGTACTTC. It is translated as CASSYSGGAGQETQYF. The chain joins TRBV6-5 to TRBJ2-5, with 10 bases lining up with TRBD2. The CDR3 loop spans 16 amino acids. With 2 bases clipped from V and 2 bases from J, the junction kept 5 bases outside the gene matches. Germline CDR1 reads MNHEY; CDR2 reads SVGAGI.

This clonotype was counted at least ten times. V usage is TRBV6-5 and J usage is TRBJ2-2; D is possibly TRBD1 or TRBD2 (5 bases each). Germline assignment: CDR1 MNHEY and CDR2 SVGAGI. V lost 8 bases, J lost 6 bases, and 10 bases lay in between. The length of the CDR3 is 12 residues. The CDR3 loop is CASGRDAGELFF. In DNA form, the CDR3 reads TGTGCCAGCGGCAGGGACGCCGGGGAGCTGTTTTTT.

In its sample, this clonotype ranks as medium-sized. The gene calls are TRBV5-1 and TRBJ2-5; 8 bases match TRBD2. V shed 2 bases and J 3 bases; nucleotides not matched to a gene: 6. Germline V gene data show CDR1 as SGHRS and CDR2 as YFSETQ. This CDR3 has 15 amino acids. In DNA, the CDR3 is TGCGCCAGCAGCTTATTTTTTAGCGGGGAAGAGACCCAGTACTTC. Translating it yields CASSLFFSGEETQYF. The full variable domain, completed using reference TRBV5-1 and TRBJ2-5, is KAGVTQTPRYLIKTRGQQVTLSCSPISGHRSVSWYQQTPGQGLQFLFEYFSETQRNKGNFPGRFSGRQFSNSRSEMNVSTLELGDSALYLCASSLFFSGEETQYFGPGTRLLVL.

This sequence joins TRBV11-2 and TRBJ2-2; D may be TRBD1 or TRBD2 (5 bases each). Trimming pared 7 bases from V and 0 bases from J, leaving 12 bases between. Germline CDR1 is SGHAT and CDR2 is FQNNGV. The CDR3 is 15 residues long. CDR3 DNA: TGTGCCAGCACCCAGGGAGCCACGAACACCGGGGAGCTGTTTTTT. Residues: CASTQGATNTGELFF.

This clonotype was counted only a few times. The chain recombines TRBV18 with TRBJ2-7; D is ambiguous. V was pared by 3 bases and J by 0 bases, with 9 bases between. The CDR3 has 14 amino acids. Germline V gene data show CDR1 as KGHSH and CDR2 as LQKENI. CDR3 region: CASSPSQHSYEQYF. CDR3 coding DNA: TGTGCCAGCTCACCGTCCCAGCACTCCTACGAGCAGTACTTC.